These T cell receptor beta chains were read from a single sample in a study of T cell responses to AZD1222 COVID-19 vaccine. Profiling relied on immunoSEQ multiplex PCR, and the TCRdb table lists in-frame clones only, not all of them. The table lists 65,000 to 75,000 clones, roughly four fifths of them singletons, with under 7% in the top ten. The specimen was peripheral blood, collected on day 0 of AZD1222 vaccination. These receptors all stem from an adult in good health. CDR3s leave out the opening cysteine and the closing phenylalanine or tryptophan. The D gene is left open where the match is weak. Rows may omit the clone size; those that give it use once, few, many or a size class.

abundance: once
j_gene: TRBJ1-2
d_gene: .
v_gene: TRBV9
CDR3aa: ASSVEGILGYGYT

abundance: .
j_gene: TRBJ2-3
d_gene: .
v_gene: TRBV5-4
CDR3aa: ASSLEGPGTQY

abundance: .
j_gene: TRBJ1-3
d_gene: .
v_gene: TRBV6-2/TRBV6-3
CDR3aa: ASSSSSSGNTIY

abundance: .
j_gene: TRBJ2-5
d_gene: .
v_gene: TRBV9
CDR3aa: ASSRTSQGQETQY

abundance: once
j_gene: TRBJ1-2
d_gene: .
v_gene: TRBV5-1
CDR3aa: ASSLAGEGYT

abundance: few
j_gene: TRBJ1-5
d_gene: .
v_gene: TRBV4-3
CDR3aa: ASSQEQGNRNQPQH

abundance: .
j_gene: TRBJ2-5
d_gene: .
v_gene: TRBV5-1
CDR3aa: ASSSISRETQY

abundance: .
j_gene: TRBJ1-6
d_gene: .
v_gene: TRBV5-1
CDR3aa: ASSLESSYNSPLH

abundance: few
j_gene: TRBJ1-1
d_gene: TRBD1
v_gene: TRBV11-3
CDR3aa: ASSPRYRGEDTEAF

abundance: .
j_gene: TRBJ1-2
d_gene: TRBD1
v_gene: TRBV3-1/TRBV3-2
CDR3aa: ASSQDLARGQGAHGYT

abundance: .
j_gene: TRBJ1-1
d_gene: .
v_gene: TRBV11-2
CDR3aa: ASSLVLGGGGVPEAF

abundance: once
j_gene: TRBJ2-3
d_gene: TRBD2
v_gene: TRBV11-2
CDR3aa: ASSLDPLAGATDTQY

abundance: .
j_gene: TRBJ2-7
d_gene: TRBD1
v_gene: TRBV6-1
CDR3aa: ASSEPIRDSTYEQY

abundance: .
j_gene: TRBJ2-2
d_gene: .
v_gene: TRBV7-8
CDR3aa: ASSLVLSGGELF

abundance: .
j_gene: TRBJ2-3
d_gene: .
v_gene: TRBV7-3
CDR3aa: ASSRIGGSPDTQY

abundance: .
j_gene: TRBJ2-5
d_gene: TRBD1
v_gene: TRBV11-3
CDR3aa: ASRGQGGRETQY

abundance: .
j_gene: TRBJ1-2
d_gene: .
v_gene: TRBV28
CDR3aa: ASRRDGLSYGYT

abundance: .
j_gene: TRBJ1-1
d_gene: .
v_gene: TRBV11-2
CDR3aa: ASSFPMNTEAF

abundance: .
j_gene: TRBJ1-3
d_gene: .
v_gene: TRBV24-1
CDR3aa: ATASQGPGNTIY

abundance: .
j_gene: TRBJ1-1
d_gene: TRBD1
v_gene: TRBV10-3
CDR3aa: ASNGLGTGLNIEAF

abundance: .
j_gene: TRBJ1-3
d_gene: .
v_gene: TRBV6-5
CDR3aa: ASTSYSGNTIY

abundance: .
j_gene: TRBJ1-2
d_gene: TRBD1
v_gene: TRBV28
CDR3aa: ASRRSTGTGGGYT

abundance: .
j_gene: TRBJ1-4
d_gene: TRBD1
v_gene: TRBV5-8
CDR3aa: ASSLRWTGVEKLF

abundance: .
j_gene: TRBJ2-7
d_gene: .
v_gene: TRBV28
CDR3aa: AIHDGVLGDEQY

abundance: .
j_gene: TRBJ1-2
d_gene: .
v_gene: TRBV9
CDR3aa: ASSVGGDGYGYT

abundance: .
j_gene: TRBJ2-2
d_gene: .
v_gene: TRBV29-1
CDR3aa: SVEVTGSPGELF

abundance: few
j_gene: TRBJ1-2
d_gene: TRBD1
v_gene: TRBV2
CDR3aa: ASRGTASNYGYT

abundance: .
j_gene: TRBJ2-7
d_gene: .
v_gene: TRBV19
CDR3aa: ASSPGSYEQY

abundance: .
j_gene: TRBJ1-1
d_gene: .
v_gene: TRBV10-2
CDR3aa: ASSLQGRTEAF

abundance: few
j_gene: TRBJ2-2
d_gene: TRBD2
v_gene: TRBV27
CDR3aa: ASSFAASGGTGELF

abundance: .
j_gene: TRBJ1-6
d_gene: .
v_gene: TRBV6-4
CDR3aa: ASSEGNYNSPLH

abundance: .
j_gene: TRBJ2-1
d_gene: TRBD2
v_gene: TRBV27
CDR3aa: ASNPSGSSYNEQF

abundance: .
j_gene: TRBJ2-2
d_gene: .
v_gene: TRBV7-3
CDR3aa: ASSSNGVPGELF

abundance: .
j_gene: TRBJ1-6
d_gene: .
v_gene: TRBV27
CDR3aa: ASSVRAHNSPLH

abundance: .
j_gene: TRBJ1-1
d_gene: .
v_gene: TRBV6-5
CDR3aa: ASRGGDRRNTEAF

abundance: .
j_gene: TRBJ1-2
d_gene: .
v_gene: TRBV24-1
CDR3aa: ATSPPGTDYGYT

abundance: .
j_gene: TRBJ2-7
d_gene: TRBD1
v_gene: TRBV6-5
CDR3aa: ASIAGDRGFREQY

abundance: .
j_gene: TRBJ2-1
d_gene: TRBD1
v_gene: TRBV15
CDR3aa: ATSYDRTGYHEQF

abundance: once
j_gene: TRBJ2-7
d_gene: TRBD2
v_gene: TRBV28
CDR3aa: ASSLGGGDEQY

abundance: .
j_gene: TRBJ2-7
d_gene: .
v_gene: TRBV11-3
CDR3aa: ASSLGGPSDEQY

abundance: few
j_gene: TRBJ2-7
d_gene: .
v_gene: TRBV11-2
CDR3aa: ASSEGYEQY

abundance: .
j_gene: TRBJ2-1
d_gene: .
v_gene: TRBV10-3
CDR3aa: AISEGADEQF

abundance: few
j_gene: TRBJ1-1
d_gene: .
v_gene: TRBV10-3
CDR3aa: AISEFDGNTEAF

abundance: .
j_gene: TRBJ2-7
d_gene: .
v_gene: TRBV7-9
CDR3aa: ASCSEGWAGVEQY

abundance: .
j_gene: TRBJ1-2
d_gene: .
v_gene: TRBV7-2
CDR3aa: ASSAGRVGGYT

abundance: .
j_gene: TRBJ2-7
d_gene: .
v_gene: TRBV2
CDR3aa: ASSEANYEQY

abundance: .
j_gene: TRBJ2-1
d_gene: .
v_gene: TRBV11-3
CDR3aa: ASSLFGEDNEQF

abundance: .
j_gene: TRBJ2-6
d_gene: .
v_gene: TRBV2
CDR3aa: ASSGPGANVLT

abundance: .
j_gene: TRBJ2-7
d_gene: .
v_gene: TRBV7-9
CDR3aa: ASSSTRRALSYEQY

abundance: .
j_gene: TRBJ2-7
d_gene: .
v_gene: TRBV3-1/TRBV3-2
CDR3aa: ASSRAQKGEQY

abundance: once
j_gene: TRBJ2-3
d_gene: .
v_gene: TRBV7-3
CDR3aa: ASSPGADTQY

abundance: .
j_gene: TRBJ1-1
d_gene: .
v_gene: TRBV20-1
CDR3aa: THNTEAF